The 9 T cell receptor beta chains listed next were all sequenced from one sample in a study of OX40 agonist ivuxolimab in advanced cancers. The method was immunoSEQ multiplex PCR; TCRdb's version includes in-frame clones alone and lacks a portion of them. The sample yields roughly 70,000 clones, about 85% seen once. The starting material was CD4+ or CD8+ T cells sorted from blood, obtained in a trial of the OX40 agonist ivuxolimab. These receptors originate from an adult with an advanced solid tumor such as melanoma, head and neck, liver or kidney cancer.

The chain joins TRBV11-2 to TRBJ1-6, with 10 bases matching TRBD1. The length of the CDR3 is 14 residues. The junction had 3 bases not matched to a gene; V was cut back by 5 bases and J by 8 bases. Germline V gene sequence: CDR1 SGHAT, CDR2 FQNNGV. CDR3: CASSLGQGYSPLHF. CDR3 nucleotides: TGTGCCAGCAGCCTGGGACAGGGGTATTCACCCCTCCACTTT.

The chain links TRBV5-8 to TRBJ2-1; 15 bases agree with TRBD2. The junction had 11 bases not matched to a gene; V was cut back by 4 bases and J by 0 bases. Germline CDR1 SGHTS, CDR2 YDEGEE. CDR3 size: 20 residues. This CDR3 is CASSRFSGTSGGYSYNEQFF. CDR3 in DNA: TGTGCCAGCAGCCGATTCTCCGGGACTAGCGGGGGGTACTCCTACAATGAGCAGTTCTTC.

The genes are TRBV30 and TRBJ1-2; D possibly corresponds to TRBD1 (5 bases). Germline CDR1 and CDR2: GTSNPN and SVGIG (reference sequence). CDR3 length: 12 amino acids. Trimming pared 3 bases from V and 7 bases from J, leaving 12 bases between. CDR3 protein: CAWSPRAGGYTF. Written as DNA, the CDR3 is TGTGCCTGGAGCCCCAGGGCAGGTGGCTACACCTTC.

The chain carries TRBV5-1 and TRBJ1-1; no firm D call. V was pared by 3 bases and J by 5 bases, with 17 bases between. CDR1 is SGHRS and CDR2 is YFSETQ in the germline V gene. This CDR3 is 15 amino acids long. CDR3 coding DNA: TGCGCCAGCAGCTCATTCGACATGTCCAGGACTGAAGCTTTCTTT. It codes for CASSSFDMSRTEAFF.

Details on this clone: Other DNA sequences in this sample translate to the same CDR3. V is TRBV30 and J is TRBJ1-3; tentatively, D is TRBD1 (6 bases). Germline values: CDR1 GTSNPN, CDR2 SVGIG (reference sequence). This CDR3 has 14 amino acids. The V and J ends lost 2 bases and 5 bases respectively, with 13 bases between them. CDR3 loop: CAWSRPGARNTIYF. As DNA, the CDR3 is TGTGCCTGGAGTAGGCCGGGGGCCCGAAACACCATATATTTT.

This clone has only a few counts. The J gene is TRBJ1-5, the V gene TRBV15; TRBD1 matches at 8 bases. V was pared by 3 bases and J by 2 bases, with 0 bases of the junction left unmatched. The V gene's germline CDR1 is LNHNV and CDR2 YYDKDF (reference sequence). The CDR3 covers 14 residues. The CDR3 DNA sequence: TGTGCCACCAGCAGGGACAGGGGCAATCAGCCCCAGCATTTT. Protein: CATSRDRGNQPQHF. Full variable domain (missing parts from reference TRBV15 and TRBJ1-5): DAMVIQNPRYQVTQFGKPVTLSCSQTLNHNVMYWYQQKSSQAPKLLFHYYDKDFNNEADTPDNFQSRRPNTSFCFLDIRSPGLGDTAMYLCATSRDRGNQPQHFGDGTRLSIL.

A remark on this clone: Other DNA sequences within the sample encode an identical CDR3. This sequence joins TRBV27 and TRBJ1-3, with D tentatively TRBD1 (5 bases). Germline values: CDR1 MNHEY, CDR2 SMNVEV (reference sequence). The V end was cut by 5 bases, the J end by 0 bases, with 11 bases between. The CDR3 is 15 residues long. CDR3 coding DNA: TGTGCCAGCAGTCGGGGGGGGAGCTCTGGAAACACCATATATTTT. Protein sequence: CASSRGGSSGNTIYF.

The chain carries TRBV7-2 and TRBJ1-5; D may be TRBD1 (6 bases). This CDR3 region has 14 residues. Germline V CDR1 and CDR2: SGHTA, FQGNSA. Trimming removed 4 bases from V and 5 bases from J, with 12 bases in between. The chain's CDR3 is CASSYGQTYQPQHF. Here the CDR3 DNA reads TGTGCCAGCAGCTACGGACAGACCTATCAGCCCCAGCATTTT. The complete variable domain, with remaining parts taken from reference TRBV7-2 and TRBJ1-5, reads GAGVSQSPSNKVTEKGKDVELRCDPISGHTALYWYRQSLGQGLEFLIYFQGNSAPDKSGLPSDRFSAERTGGSVSTLTIQRTQQEDSAVYLCASSYGQTYQPQHFGDGTRLSIL.

V gene TRBV11-2 combines with J gene TRBJ2-3, with D unclear. Trimming stripped 5 bases from V and 0 bases from J, with 12 bases between. The CDR3 is 15 amino acids. Germline assignment: CDR1 SGHAT and CDR2 FQNNGV. The CDR3 loop reads CASSLLRGSTDTQYF. The DNA of the CDR3 is TGTGCCAGCAGCCTGTTGAGAGGAAGCACAGATACGCAGTATTTT. Full variable domain (outside the CDR3, taken from reference TRBV11-2 and TRBJ2-3): EAGVAQSPRYKIIEKRQSVAFWCNPISGHATLYWYQQILGQGPKLLIQFQNNGVVDDSQLPKDRFSAERLKGVDSTLKIQPAKLEDSAVYLCASSLLRGSTDTQYFGPGTRLTVL.